The clone carrying this TCR beta chain has only one observation. Its antigen is not identified. The method was immunoSEQ multiplex PCR; TCRdb's version includes in-frame clones alone and lacks a portion of them. The table lists about 140,000 clones, 70% to 90% of them singletons. The data stem from a study of T cell responses to AZD1222 COVID-19 vaccine. Findings and limits, study-wide: Regions 160-218 and 743-854 held dominance among vaccine-associated CD4 TCRs, which spanned spike. Two AZD1222 doses significantly raised spike-specific TCR breadth and depth over controls. The study sampled repertoires only after the peak T cell response.

Germline loops: CDR1 GTSNPN, CDR2 SVGIG (reference sequence). V gave up 5 bases and J gave up 4 bases, with 17 bases separating them. The CDR3 sequence is 14 residues long. The clonotype originates from an adult in good health. The sample consisted of peripheral blood, taken on day 0 of AZD1222 vaccination. The genes are TRBV30 and TRBJ1-2, with a weak D call TRBD1 (5 bases). The CDR3 DNA reads TGTGCCTGGTTCAGGGAAAAAGACCTCTATGGCTACACCTTC. This sequence encodes CAWFREKDLYGYTF.